This T cell receptor beta chain derives from a study of identical twins. TCRdb re-derived calls from the 5' RACE reads in MiXCR, one entry per CDR3 protein. The sample has about 470,000 distinct CDR3 sequences, around 24% seen once. Regarding the study as a whole: Researchers caution that invariant MAIT and iNKT cells could partly confound zero-insertion analyses.

CDR1 is SGDLS, CDR2 YYNGEE, per germline. V was trimmed by 0 bases and J by 6 bases, leaving 10 bases between them. The CDR3 totals 15 residues. For this clonotype: No antigen is known for it.

In addition, the sample was reused for a study of T cells expressing NK-cell markers.

The source of this sequence is a woman younger than 30 in good health. This chain links TRBV9 with TRBJ1-6, with D hard to call. The sequenced material came from CD4+ T cells sorted from blood. The DNA for the CDR3 is TGTGCCAGCAGCGTAGCTCCGTCAGTTAATTCACCCCTCCACTTT. This sequence encodes CASSVAPSVNSPLHF.